This T cell receptor beta chain was sequenced for a study of tumor T cells in aggressive B-cell lymphoma. Sequencing used immunoSEQ multiplex PCR; TCRdb keeps in-frame clones, though not all of them. Among about 9,000 clones listed, roughly 81% were seen once. J gave up 7 bases and V 6 bases, and 8 bases lay outside the gene matches. The CDR3 has 13 residues. Germline CDR1 and CDR2: SNHLY and FYNNEI. The sample holds one count of this clone. Sequencing input: tumor tissue. V usage is TRBV2 and J usage is TRBJ2-7; 8 nucleotides line up with TRBD2. This TCR came from an adult with diffuse large B cell lymphoma. The CDR3 nucleotides are TGTGCCAGCAGGGGACTAGTAAGGGGGGAGCAGTACTTC. This encodes CASRGLVRGEQYF.